The 17 T cell receptor beta chains given below trace back to one sample, sequenced in a study of T-cell reconstitution after alpha-beta-depleted transplantation in children (dated by TCRdb to 2016 to 2017). The sample's treatment or condition, from its label and the paper: allogeneic hematopoietic cell transplantation with graft depleted of TCRalphabeta T cells and CD19 B cells. The library was generated by PCR. The reads were generated on an Illumina HiSeq 2500. TCR library preparation used molecular barcoding, with unique molecular identifiers applied to normalize quantification of the TCRbeta repertoire. TCRdb handled the public reads itself, with Q25 trimming in fastp and clone calling in MiXCR, and kept productive beta chains. Rows are combined by CDR3 protein, so each entry shows the most common genes and DNA. The sample profile shows fewer than 150,000 distinct CDR3 sequences; roughly 23% of them were found once. More than 9% of the sample lies in the top ten.

The sample in question was PBMCs, mostly from graft donor cells, obtained 180 days after TCRalphabeta/CD19-depleted stem cell transplant. These receptors were obtained from a male patient aged 2-15 years who had a stem cell transplant for chronic granulomatous disease, so the T cells may come from the graft donor.

This clonotype was picked up many times. V and J are TRBV20-1 and TRBJ2-5; 10 bases align to TRBD2. The CDR3 is made up of 16 amino acids. Germline V gene data show CDR1 as DFQATT and CDR2 as SNEGSKA (reference sequence). V lost 1 base and J lost 4; bases outside the gene matches: 9. The CDR3 region is CSARGPSGSVGETQYF. The CDR3 DNA is TGCAGTGCTAGAGGCCCTAGCGGGAGTGTTGGAGAGACCCAGTACTTC.

This clonotype appeared a few times. The chain has TRBV20-1 and TRBJ2-5; 9 bases are shared with TRBD1. CDR1 is DFQATT and CDR2 is SNEGSKA in the germline V gene (reference sequence). CDR3 length: 17 residues. Trimming removed 2 bases from V and 5 bases from J; junction bases left unmatched: 15. CDR3 sequence: CSARSPLGQGMMETQYF. The CDR3, as DNA: TGCAGTGCTAGATCCCCCTTGGGACAGGGAATGATGGAGACCCAGTACTTC.

This clonotype was counted at least ten times. V gene TRBV20-1 combines with J gene TRBJ2-1, with D possibly being TRBD1 or TRBD2 (5 bases each). CDR3 length: 14 residues. Germline V gives CDR1 DFQATT, CDR2 SNEGSKA (reference sequence). V was cut by 5 bases and J by 8 bases, with 19 bases left in between. CDR3 DNA sequence: TGCAGTGCTCGCGCCGGGACGGCCGGCGATGAGCAGTTCTTC. This encodes CSARAGTAGDEQFF.

This clonotype appeared many times. This rearrangement joins TRBV23-1 to TRBJ2-4; D tentatively reads TRBD1 or TRBD2 (5 bases each). TRBV23-1 is an ORF; its function is uncertain. Trimming took off 9 bases at V and 0 bases at J, with 12 bases between the two ends. CDR3 length: 14 amino acids. CDR3 bases: TGCGCCAGGCTTTCCGGGACAGCCAAAAACATTCAGTACTTC. It specifies CARLSGTAKNIQYF.

The rearrangement joins TRBV2 to TRBJ2-3; the D gene is possibly TRBD1 (5 bases). V was clipped by 11 bases and J by 2 bases, with 17 bases between them. CDR3 length: 14 residues. Per the germline V gene, CDR1 is SNHLY and CDR2 is FYNNEI. As DNA, the CDR3 is TGTGCCTTATTTGAGACAGCTGTCACAGATACGCAGTATTTT. It codes for CALFETAVTDTQYF.

The gene calls are TRBV18 and TRBJ2-5; D is possibly TRBD1 (5 bases). Germline V gene lookup returns CDR1 KGHSH and CDR2 LQKENI. The CDR3 is 16 amino acids. The V end lost 2 bases, the J end lost 5 bases, and 18 bases lay between the germline ends. The CDR3 nucleotides are TGTGCCAGCTCACCAATTGGGGCGTCTGGTATGGAGACCCAGTACTTC. Translated: CASSPIGASGMETQYF.

J is TRBJ2-5 and V is TRBV5-6, with 9 nucleotides matching TRBD1. This CDR3 is 17 amino acids long. Germline CDR1 reads SGHDT; CDR2 reads YYEEEE. V lost 1 base to trimming and J lost 4 bases; unmatched junction nucleotides: 11. This chain's CDR3 is CASSLHPDRGEGETQYF. The CDR3 DNA sequence: TGTGCCAGCAGCTTGCACCCTGACAGGGGGGAGGGAGAGACCCAGTACTTC.

In this sample, this clonotype turned up a few times. The chain employs TRBV19 and TRBJ2-1; TRBD2 is a possible D gene (6 bases). Trimming stripped 6 bases from V and 6 bases from J, with 21 bases between. The germline V gene has CDR1 LNHDA and CDR2 SQIVND (reference sequence). The CDR3 runs 16 residues. The DNA for the CDR3 is TGTGCCAGTAGCCGTCTCCTAGCGACGGAGGGCAATGAGCAGTTCTTC. Amino acid sequence: CASSRLLATEGNEQFF.

This clonotype appeared many times. The J gene is TRBJ2-3, the V gene TRBV7-8; D perhaps matches TRBD1 (6 bases). CDR3 length: 15 amino acids. V lost 1 base and J lost 4, with 12 bases in between. The germline V gene has CDR1 SGHVS and CDR2 FQNEAQ. CDR3 sequence (DNA): TGTGCCAGCAGCTTAGACACAGGGTGGGCAGATACGCAGTATTTT. Translated: CASSLDTGWADTQYF.

The chain recombines TRBV5-1 with TRBJ2-5, with D unresolved. Trimming removed 0 bases from V and 3 bases from J, with 6 bases in between. The CDR3 loop spans 13 amino acids. Germline CDR1 reads SGHRS; CDR2 reads YFSETQ. CDR3 residues: CASSLEPEETQYF. As DNA, the CDR3 is TGCGCCAGCAGCTTGGAGCCAGAAGAGACCCAGTACTTC.

This rearrangement joins TRBV29-1 to TRBJ2-7; 9 bases line up with TRBD2. The V gene's germline CDR1 is SQVTM and CDR2 ANQGSEA. This CDR3 comprises 23 residues. With 4 bases clipped from V and 2 bases from J, the junction kept 33 bases outside the gene matches. CDR3 DNA: TGCAGCGTTGTAGTGGAGCGATACGGACAGAGATCCAGCGGGAGGTCTAGAGCCTACGAGCAGTACTTC. Encoded protein: CSVVVERYGQRSSGRSRAYEQYF.

This clonotype was seen repeatedly, ten times or more. This sequence joins TRBV20-1 and TRBJ2-3; D possibly corresponds to TRBD1 (5 bases). Trimming left V 2 bases short and J 3 bases short, with 12 bases between. Per germline, CDR1 DFQATT and CDR2 SNEGSKA (reference sequence). This CDR3 has 14 residues. CDR3 sequence (DNA): TGCAGTGCTAGATTTAGGGGTCAGACAGATACGCAGTATTTT. Amino acid sequence: CSARFRGQTDTQYF.

The rearrangement joins TRBV7-6 to TRBJ2-1; a weak D match, TRBD2 (5 bases). The germline CDR1 and CDR2 sequences are SGHVS and FNYEAQ. This CDR3 spans 14 amino acids. With 1 base removed from V and 3 bases from J, the gap between germline ends came to 7 bases. The CDR3 spells CASSLVGGYNEQFF. The CDR3 bases are TGTGCCAGCAGCTTAGTAGGAGGCTACAATGAGCAGTTCTTC. Full variable domain (outside the CDR3, taken from reference TRBV7-6 and TRBJ2-1): GAGVSQSPRYKVTKRGQDVALRCDPISGHVSLYWYRQALGQGPEFLTYFNYEAQQDKSGLPNDRFSAERPEGSISTLTIQRTEQRDSAMYRCASSLVGGYNEQFFGPGTRLTVL.

The chain has TRBV3-1 and TRBJ1-2; D is possibly TRBD1 (5 bases). Germline CDR1 is LGHDT and CDR2 is YNNKEL (reference sequence). Trimming left V 5 bases short and J 8 bases short, with 18 bases between. This CDR3 contains 14 residues. The CDR3: CASSERGSKGGYTF. The CDR3 DNA follows: TGTGCCAGCAGCGAAAGGGGTTCAAAAGGGGGCTACACCTTC.

This clonotype occurred many times. The chain uses TRBV29-1 and TRBJ2-1; 7 nucleotides match TRBD2. J was trimmed by 0 bases and V by 3 bases; bases with no gene match: 5. The CDR3 has 15 amino acids. Germline CDR1 SQVTM, CDR2 ANQGSEA. The CDR3 here is CSVEGGSVSYNEQFF. CDR3 nucleotide sequence: TGCAGCGTTGAGGGCGGGAGCGTCTCCTACAATGAGCAGTTCTTC.

This clonotype showed up just once. The chain couples TRBV9 to TRBJ2-1; the match to TRBD1 covers 10 bases. This CDR3 comprises 15 residues. The germline V gene encodes CDR1 SGDLS and CDR2 YYNGEE. J gave up 3 bases and V 3 bases, and 3 bases lay outside the gene matches. The CDR3 nucleotides read TGTGCCAGCAGCGCTGGGACAGGGGACTACAATGAGCAGTTCTTC. It specifies CASSAGTGDYNEQFF.

CDR3 nucleotides: TGTGCCAGCTGGCAGGGGGGATACAATGAGCAGTTCTTC. Encoded protein: CASWQGGYNEQFF. The V gene is TRBV28, the J gene TRBJ2-1; D might be TRBD1 (7 bases). CDR1 and CDR2 from the germline V gene are MDHEN and SYDVKM. CDR3 length equals 13 residues. The V gene lost 8 bases and the J gene lost 4 bases, with 12 bases spanning the gap.